This note documents a single T cell receptor (beta chain) sequence. Its recognized antigen is unknown. It has no much larger one-base neighbor in the sample; base qualities were not kept. The High Capacity cDNA Reverse Transcription Kit was used to reverse transcribe all of the isolated RNA, meaning that expressed TCRB transcripts were what got sequenced. Naive, central memory and regulatory T cell samples underwent deep immunoSEQ sequencing, averaging roughly 3.5 million total reads per sample. Sorted cells were lysed in RLT buffer, and RNA was extracted using DNase-treated RNeasy Micro or Mini kits according to cell number. To prevent cross-contamination, every cell subset was processed on its own, while patient and healthy donor samples were processed together. TCRB sequences were amplified from cDNA with the immunoSEQ multiplex PCR, producing 87-bp fragments spanning the CDR3 region. Sequencing of the amplicons was performed on the Illumina HiSeq platform. In the source study's methods: Synthetic template baselines were used to correct PCR bias computationally, reads within Hamming distance 2 were collapsed together, and singletons that could not be merged were discarded. By aligning reads against IMGT, V, D and J genes, CDR3 length, and insertions or deletions at six rearrangement sites were assigned. Within each subset, clonotype counts were normalized to sorted cell number, after which true diversity and Gini coefficients were computed with the tcR R package. Repertoire sharing was quantified using the overlap coefficient calculated on TCRB nucleotide sequences. Out-of-frame TCRB sequences from naive cells were analyzed as a proxy for the pre-selection repertoire. TCRdb retrieved this table from immuneACCESS and kept in-frame rearrangements only. Not all clones are present; in checked studies, unresolved V genes account for under half, and no reason is known for the remainder. That table supplies the V and J calls and clone size; D and trimming were determined from the DNA. The sample has approximately 400,000 clones on record, roughly 16% of them singletons. About 0.019% of the sample belongs to the ten largest clones.

The sample originates from a study of beta chain features in type 1 diabetes (dated by TCRdb to 2016 to 2019). In the study overall: Patients and healthy donors did not differ in mean age, gender distribution, total cell number or subset yield. A total of 90 million to 120 million sorted cells were examined across all samples, and a strong correlation was observed between cell number per subset and RNA yield. In the study, TCRB repertoires of sorted circulating CD4+ T cell subsets from recently diagnosed type 1 diabetes patients were compared with those of matched healthy donors. Naive and central memory subsets were obtained from all 30 or so donors, but regulatory and stem cell-like memory subsets were isolated from only 8 patients and 8 healthy donors. Overall study results and their limits: Type 1 diabetes patients showed a moderate but significant shortening of TCRB CDR3 length in all four CD4+ subsets. Naive, central memory and regulatory TCRB repertoires appeared to be more similar among patients than among healthy donors. Because cDNA rather than genomic DNA was sequenced, highly expressing activated cells could have been over-represented, although no difference in activation and CD3 levels was found between groups. At VDJ recombination sites, patients with type 1 diabetes made fewer insertions and deleted more nucleotides, a pattern implying thymic rearrangement abnormalities. Shorter templates might have been favored by PCR, but patient and control samples were amplified and corrected together, so both groups would have been affected equally by any skew. Only small numbers of individuals were included in the HLA sub-analyses, which left unresolved whether HLA type had any influence on TCRB rearrangement.

V gives up 10 bases and J gives up 10 bases, and the segment between their germline ends measures 26 bases. The germline V gene encodes CDR1 MDHEN and CDR2 SYDVKM. Reading from cysteine to phenylalanine, the CDR3 counts 15 amino acids. The only DNA kept is the CDR3, 45 bases in frame from the first base. Each donor gave one peripheral blood draw, around 0.12 L on average, collected into heparinised tubes. A BD FACSAria II and a panel including CD45RO, CCR7, CD25, CD127, CD95 and CD27 were used to sort naive, central memory, regulatory and stem cell-like memory CD4+ T cells. Purity was above 95% for every sorted population. PBMCs were separated immediately by Lymphoprep density gradient centrifugation and were stained directly, without being cultured. Samples were stained and sorted in pairs, with one healthy donor and one patient per experiment, so that batch effects were minimized.

In this chain, TRBV28 is recombined with TRBJ2-1; a weak D assignment points to TRBD1 (6 bases agree). The TCR originated in a woman aged 18-29 years in good health. Sequenced input: naive CD4+ T cells from blood. The cell subset or site label for this specimen denotes: true naive CD4+ T cells. The CDR3 protein is CATTIGRGPGGEQFF. The bases are TGTGCCACCACGATCGGCAGGGGCCCGGGTGGCGAGCAGTTCTTC.